This T cell receptor (beta chain) was found in a study of T cell responses to AZD1222 COVID-19 vaccine. After removal of 2 bases from V and 2 bases from J, the junction contained 2 bases not matched to a gene. The CDR3 sequence is 14 residues long. The germline CDR1 and CDR2 sequences are MGHRA and YSYEKL. The protocol was immunoSEQ multiplex PCR, while the TCRdb copy is restricted to in-frame clones and leaves out a portion. The table has 250,000 to 300,000 clones, almost 95% seen once. The sample here was peripheral blood, taken 28 days after the second AZD1222 dose. The clonotype originates from an adult who received the AZD1222 COVID-19 vaccine. V and J are TRBV4-1 and TRBJ1-2; 7 bases are a match to TRBD1. CDR3: CASSQSGQNYGYTF. Here the CDR3 DNA reads TGCGCCAGCAGCCAATCGGGACAGAACTATGGCTACACCTTC.